The next 13 T cell receptor beta chains were all read from a single sample in a study of regulatory and conventional T cells in RAG deficiency. The assay was immunoSEQ multiplex PCR, and TCRdb's table has in-frame clones only and misses some. The sample has 30,000 to 40,000 clones; approximately 91% are singletons. These data were also reused for a study on regulatory T cells. That work adds: Primers: 52 TRBV forward and 13 TRBJ reverse.

Sequenced sample: CD8+ T cells sorted from blood. Every receptor here comes from a human donor in good health.

This chain uses TRBV27 with TRBJ2-1, with 10 nucleotides matching TRBD1. Trimming removed 4 bases from V and 8 bases from J; junction bases left unmatched: 11. CDR3 size: 16 residues. Germline V CDR1 and CDR2: MNHEY, SMNVEV (reference sequence). The CDR3 sequence is CASSSPTGGAIDEQFF. The CDR3 DNA sequence: TGTGCCAGCAGTTCACCGACAGGGGGCGCGATTGATGAGCAGTTCTTC.

The chain combines TRBV30 with TRBJ2-7; D is possibly TRBD1 (5 bases). There are 14 residues in the CDR3. Germline CDR1 GTSNPN, CDR2 SVGIG (reference sequence). Between the trimmed V and J ends, which lost 3 bases and 4 bases, there was a span of 16 bases. The CDR3 reads CAWREIWGQYEQYF. The CDR3 DNA follows: TGTGCCTGGAGGGAGATCTGGGGCCAATACGAGCAGTACTTC.

The V call is TRBV7-6, the J call TRBJ1-1; D is unresolved. Germline V gene sequence: CDR1 SGHVS, CDR2 FNYEAQ. Trimming cost V 1 base and J 0 bases, with 12 bases left between them. The CDR3 runs to 16 residues. CDR3 sequence (DNA): TGTGCCAGCAGCTTAGAAAAGGGAAGCATGAACACTGAAGCTTTCTTT. Its protein is CASSLEKGSMNTEAFF.

The V gene is TRBV7-9, the J gene TRBJ2-2; TRBD2 matches at 10 bases. This CDR3 contains 17 residues. Germline CDR1 and CDR2: SEHNR and FQNEAQ (reference sequence). The V and J ends lost 2 bases and 2 bases, in that order; junction bases with no gene match: 5. CDR3 in amino acids: CASSLRTSGANTGELFF. The CDR3 DNA is TGTGCCAGCAGCTTACGGACTAGCGGAGCCAACACCGGGGAGCTGTTTTTT.

This sequence joins TRBV25-1 and TRBJ1-2, with 8 nucleotides matching TRBD1. V trimming: 2 bases; J trimming: 4 bases; junction bases outside the gene matches: 9. CDR3 length equals 16 residues. Germline lookup yields CDR1 MGHDK and CDR2 SYGVNS. The chain's CDR3 is CASSEPGQGRGYGYTF. For the CDR3, the DNA is TGTGCCAGCAGTGAACCCGGACAGGGACGCGGCTATGGCTACACCTTC.

The chain recombines TRBV7-9 with TRBJ2-7; D is possibly TRBD2 (6 bases). V lost 5 bases and J 5 bases, leaving 22 bases between the germline ends. CDR1 is SEHNR, CDR2 FQNEAQ, per germline (reference sequence). The CDR3 is 16 amino acids. CDR3 sequence (DNA): TGTGCCAGCAGCCCGATGCGGGACGGTCGGGTCCACGAGCAGTACTTC. Amino acid sequence: CASSPMRDGRVHEQYF. Combining the CDR3 with reference TRBV7-9 and TRBJ2-7 gives the whole variable domain DTGVSQNPRHKITKRGQNVTFRCDPISEHNRLYWYRQTLGQGPEFLTYFQNEAQLEKSRLLSDRFSAERPKGSFSTLEIQRTEQGDSAMYLCASSPMRDGRVHEQYFGPGTRLTVT.

The V gene is TRBV9, the J gene TRBJ2-5; 10 bases line up with TRBD2. From germline, CDR1 is SGDLS and CDR2 YYNGEE. The J segment lost 7 bases and the V segment lost 4 bases, leaving 4 bases of the junction unmatched. The CDR3 spans 13 residues. The CDR3 protein is CASSSSGGGTQYF. CDR3 DNA: TGTGCCAGCAGCTCTAGCGGGGGAGGGACCCAGTACTTC.

The rearrangement links TRBV7-3 to TRBJ2-3, with D perhaps TRBD1 (6 bases). Germline CDR1 reads SGHTA; CDR2 reads FQGTGA. The V end was cut by 8 bases, the J end by 1 base, with 10 bases between. This CDR3 is built from 13 residues. The chain's CDR3 is CASSRGRTDTQYF. CDR3 sequence (DNA): TGTGCCAGCTCCAGGGGTCGCACAGATACGCAGTATTTT.

This chain links TRBV29-1 with TRBJ2-6, with TRBD1 identical over 9 bases. Germline loops: CDR1 SQVTM, CDR2 ANQGSEA. After removal of 7 bases from V and 2 bases from J, the junction contained 9 bases not matched to a gene. The CDR3 is made up of 16 amino acids. CDR3 amino acids: CSEPGQGRTGANVLTF. In DNA form, the CDR3 reads TGCAGCGAACCGGGACAGGGTAGGACTGGGGCCAACGTCCTGACTTTC.

V usage is TRBV9 and J usage is TRBJ2-3; D might be TRBD2 (6 bases). Germline V lookup: CDR1 SGDLS, CDR2 YYNGEE. Deletions cut 2 bases from V and 3 bases from J, with 10 bases between. CDR3 length: 14 residues. The CDR3 region is CASSVGSGTDTQYF. The DNA for the CDR3 is TGTGCCAGCAGCGTCGGGAGCGGGACAGATACGCAGTATTTT.

The V call is TRBV19, the J call TRBJ1-6; D unresolved. This CDR3 contains 12 residues. V lost 9 bases and J 8 bases, leaving 11 bases between the germline ends. Germline V gene data show CDR1 as LNHDA and CDR2 as SQIVND (reference sequence). The CDR3 reads CASTRSDSPLHF. CDR3 nucleotide sequence: TGTGCCAGCACCCGAAGTGATTCACCCCTCCACTTT.

This clone was seen a handful of times. The chain joins TRBV6-1 to TRBJ2-7; 9 bases align to TRBD1. V was clipped by 6 bases and J by 6 bases; unmatched bases: 3. Germline V gene sequence: CDR1 MNHNS, CDR2 SASEGT. The CDR3 contains 12 residues. The CDR3 loop is CASSGTGLEQYF. The CDR3 DNA follows: TGTGCCAGCAGCGGGACAGGGCTCGAGCAGTACTTC.

The J gene is TRBJ1-1, the V gene TRBV5-6; the D gene is possibly TRBD1 (5 bases). Trimming cost V 6 bases and J 7 bases, with 10 bases left between them. The length of the CDR3 is 11 residues. Germline V gene sequence: CDR1 SGHDT, CDR2 YYEEEE. In nucleotides, the CDR3 is TGTGCCAGCATATCAGGGCTTGAAGCTTTCTTT. Translation: CASISGLEAFF.